This T cell receptor beta chain came from a study of shared clonotypes between healthy human individuals. Overall study results and limits: Rarefaction gave evidence that sorted-subset sequencing remained incomplete despite large depth. It was the non-shared clonotypes that had lower generation probabilities than clonotypes shared by all four donors.

Cells designated naive CD8 were CD45RO-negative and were positively selected for CCR7, with terminally differentiated effector memory CD45RA+ cells excluded. Remarks on this clone: Its antigen remains unknown.

Germline CDR1 is GTSNPN and CDR2 is SVGIG (reference sequence). The ends were cut back, 2 bases at V and 1 base at J, with 12 bases in the middle. The length of the CDR3 is 15 residues. Source study methods: Without quality scores, immunoSEQ junctional reads could not be filtered like full-length reads. Assay used: immunoSEQ multiplex PCR; TCRdb lists only in-frame clones, some missing. V and J calls and clone size are given by that table; D and trimming were obtained from the DNA. The repertoire consists of roughly 2 million clones, with roughly 94% occurring once and the leading ten covering about 1.1%.

This receptor was identified in a man between 18 and 35 years old in good health. The J gene is TRBJ2-1, the V gene TRBV30; D is uncertain. The sequenced sample consisted of naive CD8+ T cells sorted from blood. The CDR3 DNA is TGTGCCTGGAGTCCCGCTCTAGGATCCTACAATGAGCAGTTCTTC. It specifies CAWSPALGSYNEQFF. Full variable domain (rest looked up from reference TRBV30 and TRBJ2-1): SQTIHQWPATLVQPVGSPLSLECTVEGTSNPNLYWYRQAAGRGLQLLFYSVGIGQISSEVPQNLSASRPQDRQFILSSKKLLLSDSGFYLCAWSPALGSYNEQFFGPGTRLTVL.